A single sample is the source of the 25 T cell receptor beta chains below, sequenced in a study of identical twins (dated by TCRdb to the mid-2010s). Library preparation used 5' RACE. Instrument on record: Illumina HiSeq 2000. TCRdb reprocessing: public reads trimmed at Q25 with fastp, clones called with MiXCR, in-frame beta chains kept. Rows are unified per CDR3 protein, each entry keeping the most common DNA and genes. The sample table lists some 1,700,000 distinct CDR3 sequences, less than 35% of them with a count of one. The ten largest clones capture approximately 0.29% of the sample. The specimen sequenced was cord blood. All receptors come from a newborn girl in good health.

This clonotype showed up just a few times. The CDR3 loop reads CASSLMRGANQPQHF. In DNA, the CDR3 is TGTGCCAGCAGTTTAATGAGGGGAGCGAATCAGCCCCAGCATTTT. The chain recombines TRBV27 with TRBJ1-5; D may be TRBD1 (5 bases). The germline gives CDR1 MNHEY, CDR2 SMNVEV (reference sequence). V lost 2 bases and J lost 4, with 12 bases in between. CDR3 length: 15 amino acids.

In this sample, this clonotype turned up a few times. The chain has TRBV12-3 or TRBV12-4 and TRBJ2-3; 9 bases fit TRBD2. The V gene end was trimmed by 1 base and the J gene end by 1 base; junction bases not matched to a gene: 6. This CDR3 contains 17 residues. The CDR3 is CASSLVRVAGGTDTQYF. CDR3 DNA sequence: TGTGCCAGCAGTTTAGTGCGTGTAGCGGGGGGCACAGATACGCAGTATTTT.

This clonotype was found a few times. The CDR3 reads CASSQTSGGSHEQYF. The CDR3 nucleotides are TGTGCCAGCTCACAAACTAGCGGGGGATCCCACGAGCAGTACTTC. The rearrangement links TRBV18 to TRBJ2-7, with 11 bases identical to TRBD2. Looked up from germline, CDR1 is KGHSH and CDR2 is LQKENI. This CDR3 is built from 15 residues. V lost 4 bases and J lost 5; bases outside the gene matches: 7.

The V call is TRBV3-1, the J call TRBJ2-5; D remains unclear. The CDR3 runs 15 residues. The V gene's germline CDR1 is LGHDT and CDR2 YNNKEL (reference sequence). V shed 1 base and J shed 4 bases, with 13 bases lying between them. The CDR3 region is CASSQVLSRSETQYF. The DNA of the CDR3 is TGTGCCAGCAGCCAAGTGCTAAGCCGATCAGAGACCCAGTACTTC.

This chain links TRBV4-2 with TRBJ2-4, with D unresolved. V was pared by 1 base and J by 2 bases, with 12 bases between. The length of the CDR3 is 16 residues. In germline, CDR1 is LGHNA, CDR2 YNFKEQ. CDR3 in amino acids: CASSQVKENPKNIQYF. Here the CDR3 DNA reads TGTGCCAGCAGCCAAGTGAAGGAGAACCCCAAAAACATTCAGTACTTC.

The V call is TRBV6-6, the J call TRBJ2-7; D not certain. Germline V gene sequence: CDR1 MNHNY, CDR2 SVGAGI (reference sequence). The CDR3 runs 16 residues. Between the trimmed V and J ends, which lost 4 bases and 0 bases, there was a span of 16 bases. CDR3 in DNA: TGTGCCAGCAGTTCCCTCCAGGCCCGGAGCTCCTACGAGCAGTACTTC. Translated, it gives CASSSLQARSSYEQYF.

This clonotype was seen more than once but under ten times. V and J are TRBV5-6 and TRBJ1-2; a possible D gene is TRBD1 (6 bases). The CDR3 length is 14 residues. Trimming took 0 bases from V and 4 from J, leaving 10 bases between them. CDR1 and CDR2 from the germline V gene are SGHDT and YYEEEE. The CDR3 DNA reads as TGTGCCAGCAGCTTGGATCGGGGGGCCTATGGCTACACCTTC. It is translated as CASSLDRGAYGYTF.

This chain uses TRBV5-1 with TRBJ2-5; either TRBD1 or TRBD2 may fit D (5 bases each). The J call may be incorrect, as the DNA end agrees better with TRBJ2-7. CDR1 and CDR2 from the germline V gene are SGHRS and YFSETQ. The CDR3 has 17 amino acids. DNA for the CDR3: TGCGCCAGCAGCTTCGCCGCGGCGGCAGGGAGAGTTTACGAGCAGTACTTC. Protein product: CASSFAAAAGRVYEQYF.

The chain combines TRBV5-1 with TRBJ1-1, with 7 bases identical to TRBD1. This CDR3 comprises 13 residues. V was clipped by 3 bases and J by 9 bases; unmatched bases: 8. CDR1 is SGHRS and CDR2 is YFSETQ in the germline V gene. In nucleotides, the CDR3 is TGCGCCAGCAGCTCCCGGGACAGTACACAAGCTTTCTTT. Translated: CASSSRDSTQAFF.

This clonotype was detected a few times. The rearrangement links TRBV7-2 to TRBJ2-7, with 9 positions matching TRBD2. This CDR3 contains 15 residues. Germline loops: CDR1 SGHTA, CDR2 FQGNSA. With 2 bases clipped from V and 3 bases from J, the junction kept 5 bases outside the gene matches. CDR3 DNA sequence: TGTGCCAGCAGCTTATTTCCTAGCGGGAACTACGAGCAGTACTTC. This sequence encodes CASSLFPSGNYEQYF.

This clonotype turned up a few times. The chain carries TRBV20-1 and TRBJ1-2; weak D call: TRBD1 (5 bases). Deletions cut 4 bases from V and 4 bases from J, with 10 bases between. CDR3 length equals 12 residues. From germline, CDR1 is DFQATT and CDR2 SNEGSKA (reference sequence). CDR3 DNA: TGCAGTGCTAAGGGGTCTACCTATGGCTACACCTTC. The encoded protein is CSAKGSTYGYTF.

The table lists this clonotype with a few counts. V gene TRBV20-1 combines with J gene TRBJ1-1; no firm D call. Germline CDR1 reads DFQATT; CDR2 reads SNEGSKA (reference sequence). With 6 bases removed from V and 1 base from J, the gap between germline ends came to 3 bases. The CDR3 spans 10 residues. The CDR3 nucleotides are TGCAGTGCGGCGAACACTGAAGCTTTCTTT. Protein sequence: CSAANTEAFF.

This clonotype has more than one count but fewer than ten. The chain is built from TRBV20-1 and TRBJ2-7, with D uncertain. Trimming stripped 0 bases from V and 2 bases from J, with 17 bases between. CDR1 is DFQATT, CDR2 SNEGSKA, per germline (reference sequence). The CDR3 covers 16 residues. CDR3: CSARDTKLQRTYEQYF. The CDR3 coding sequence is TGCAGTGCTAGAGACACCAAGCTACAGAGAACCTACGAGCAGTACTTC.

The chain is built from TRBV7-8 and TRBJ2-1; D gene ambiguous. Trimming shortened V by 5 bases and J by 0 bases, and 20 bases separated the two germline ends. The CDR3 is 18 amino acids. From germline, CDR1 is SGHVS and CDR2 FQNEAQ. The chain's CDR3 is CASSLTRPVLSSYNEQFF. The CDR3 DNA sequence: TGTGCCAGCAGCCTGACTCGCCCGGTTCTCAGCTCCTACAATGAGCAGTTCTTC.

The rearrangement links TRBV9 to TRBJ2-3; 8 nucleotides match TRBD2. Germline CDR1 SGDLS, CDR2 YYNGEE. V was clipped by 4 bases and J by 1 base; unmatched bases: 11. This CDR3 is built from 17 residues. The CDR3 loop reads CASSTYPLAGRTDTQYF. The DNA of the CDR3 is TGTGCCAGCAGCACCTACCCGTTAGCGGGGCGCACAGATACGCAGTATTTT.

This clonotype has only a few counts. The chain uses TRBV10-3 and TRBJ1-5; 7 bases map to TRBD1. CDR1 is ENHRY, CDR2 SYGVKD, per germline. Germline trimming cut 3 bases from V and 2 bases from J; bases unmatched to any gene: 4. The CDR3 covers 15 residues. The DNA of the CDR3 is TGTGCCATCAGTGACTTAGACAGGGGCAATCAGCCCCAGCATTTT. Protein sequence: CAISDLDRGNQPQHF.

The chain links TRBV20-1 to TRBJ1-4; D gene uncertain. The CDR3 contains 13 residues. Trimming removed 2 bases at V and 3 bases at J, with 7 bases between. CDR1 is DFQATT, CDR2 SNEGSKA, per germline (reference sequence). CDR3 amino acids: CSARREPNEKLFF. The CDR3 region has the DNA TGCAGTGCTAGAAGAGAGCCTAATGAAAAACTGTTTTTT.

This sequence joins TRBV12-3 or TRBV12-4 and TRBJ2-1, with 10 bases matching TRBD1. The V and J ends lost 6 bases and 9 bases, in that order; junction bases with no gene match: 5. CDR3 length equals 13 residues. CDR3 region: CASRPTGGGEQFF. The CDR3 nucleotides are TGTGCCAGCAGGCCGACAGGGGGCGGTGAGCAGTTCTTC.

J is TRBJ2-1 and V is TRBV6-1, with TRBD1 identical over 8 bases. Germline trimming cut 5 bases from V and 2 bases from J; bases unmatched to any gene: 5. This CDR3 comprises 15 residues. From germline, CDR1 is MNHNS and CDR2 SASEGT. CDR3 sequence reads: CASSQDREPYNEQFF. As DNA, the CDR3 is TGTGCCAGCAGTCAGGACAGGGAGCCCTACAATGAGCAGTTCTTC.

This clonotype was counted only a few times. The chain joins TRBV7-2 to TRBJ2-1; the D gene is possibly TRBD2 (5 bases). CDR1 is SGHTA and CDR2 is FQGNSA in the germline V gene. Deletions cut 1 base from V and 3 bases from J, with 10 bases between. The CDR3 length is 15 residues. Here the CDR3 DNA reads TGTGCCAGCAGCTTAGGAGGGAAATTCTACAATGAGCAGTTCTTC. This translates into CASSLGGKFYNEQFF.

The V call is TRBV20-1, the J call TRBJ1-1; TRBD1 is a possible D gene (5 bases). The germline V gene encodes CDR1 DFQATT and CDR2 SNEGSKA (reference sequence). With 4 bases removed from V and 4 bases from J, the gap between germline ends came to 10 bases. This CDR3 region has 12 residues. The CDR3 protein is CSAKGAPTEAFF. DNA for the CDR3: TGCAGTGCTAAAGGGGCCCCCACTGAAGCTTTCTTT.

This rearrangement joins TRBV4-1 to TRBJ1-2, with a possible D match to TRBD1 (6 bases). V lost 1 base and J lost 3, with 18 bases in between. CDR3 length: 17 amino acids. Germline V gene data show CDR1 as MGHRA and CDR2 as YSYEKL. CDR3 sequence reads: CASSQVPDRPDYYGYTF. The CDR3 DNA sequence: TGCGCCAGCAGCCAAGTCCCAGACAGGCCTGATTACTATGGCTACACCTTC.

V and J are TRBV2 and TRBJ2-1, with a tentative D call TRBD1 (5 bases). Trimming removed 4 bases from V and 8 bases from J, with 9 bases in between. CDR3 length equals 12 residues. The germline CDR1 and CDR2 sequences are SNHLY and FYNNEI. The CDR3 region is CASSGRVHEQFF. The DNA for the CDR3 is TGTGCCAGCAGTGGCAGGGTCCATGAGCAGTTCTTC.

This clonotype showed up just a few times. The chain combines TRBV6-2 or TRBV6-3 with TRBJ2-7, with D perhaps matching TRBD2 (5 bases). V was shortened by 10 bases and J by 6 bases, with 13 bases between the two germline ends. The length of the CDR3 is 11 residues. CDR1 MNHEY and CDR2 SVGEGT come from the germline V gene. The CDR3 DNA follows: TGTGCCACCATAACTAGTTCCGAGCAGTACTTC. It encodes CATITSSEQYF.

This clonotype was counted only a few times. The gene calls are TRBV28 and TRBJ2-3, with 9 bases aligning to TRBD2. The germline V gene has CDR1 MDHEN and CDR2 SYDVKM. V lost 4 bases, J lost 14 bases, and 7 bases stayed unmatched. The length of the CDR3 is 12 residues. CDR3 nucleotides: TGTGCCAGCAGTTACGTTGCGGGAGGGCCGTATTTT. Protein sequence: CASSYVAGGPYF.